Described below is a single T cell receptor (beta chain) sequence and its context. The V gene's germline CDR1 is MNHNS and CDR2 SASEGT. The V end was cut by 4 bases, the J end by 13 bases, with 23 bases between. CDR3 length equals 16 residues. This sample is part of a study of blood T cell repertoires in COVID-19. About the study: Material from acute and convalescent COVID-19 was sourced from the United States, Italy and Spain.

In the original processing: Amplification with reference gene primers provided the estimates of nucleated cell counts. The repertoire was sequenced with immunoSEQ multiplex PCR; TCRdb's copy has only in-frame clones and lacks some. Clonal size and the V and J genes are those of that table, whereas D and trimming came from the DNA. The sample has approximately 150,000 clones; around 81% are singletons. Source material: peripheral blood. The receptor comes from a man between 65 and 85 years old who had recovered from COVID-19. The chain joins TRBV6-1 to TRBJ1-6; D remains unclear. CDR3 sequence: CASSAETTEPVFPLHF. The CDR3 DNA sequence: TGTGCCAGCAGTGCCGAGACGACGGAGCCAGTTTTCCCCCTCCACTTT.